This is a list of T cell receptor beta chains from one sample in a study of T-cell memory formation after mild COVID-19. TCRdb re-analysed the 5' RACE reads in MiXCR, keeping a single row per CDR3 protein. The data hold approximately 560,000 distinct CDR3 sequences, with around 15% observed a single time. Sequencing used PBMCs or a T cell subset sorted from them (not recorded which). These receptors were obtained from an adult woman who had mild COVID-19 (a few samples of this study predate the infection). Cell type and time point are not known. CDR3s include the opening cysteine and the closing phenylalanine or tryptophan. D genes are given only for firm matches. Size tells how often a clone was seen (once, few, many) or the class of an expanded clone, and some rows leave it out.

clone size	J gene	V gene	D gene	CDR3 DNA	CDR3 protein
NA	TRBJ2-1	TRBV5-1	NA	TGCGCCAGCACTGCACAAGGGGGCTCCTACAATGAGCAGTTCTTC	CASTAQGGSYNEQFF
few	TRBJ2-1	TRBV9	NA	TGTGCCAGCAGCGTAGGAGAGTATAATGAGCAGTTCTTC	CASSVGEYNEQFF
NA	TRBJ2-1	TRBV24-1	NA	TGTGCCACCAGTGGCCTAGGAGAAGGGGGGGACCCCTACAATGAGCAGTTCTTC	CATSGLGEGGDPYNEQFF
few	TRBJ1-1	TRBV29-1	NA	TGCAGCGTCGTCGGGACAACTGAAGCTTTCTTT	CSVVGTTEAFF
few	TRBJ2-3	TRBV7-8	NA	TGTGCCAGCAGCTATCGAGGGAGTAGGCGCGGTTACACAGCGCTAGATACGCAGTATTTT	CASSYRGSRRGYTALDTQYF
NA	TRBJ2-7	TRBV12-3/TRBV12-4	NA	TGTGCCAGCAGTTTAGGGCAGATAGCCTACGAGCAGTACTTC	CASSLGQIAYEQYF
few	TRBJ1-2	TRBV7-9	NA	TGTGCCAGCAGCCCCTCTGACAGGTCCTATGGCTACACCTTC	CASSPSDRSYGYTF
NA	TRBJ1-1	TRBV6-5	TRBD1	TGTGCCAGCAGTTCCGGGACAGGGATGAACACTGAAGCTTTCTTT	CASSSGTGMNTEAFF
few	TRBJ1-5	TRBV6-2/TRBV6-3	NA	TGTGCCAGCAGTTACGTCCGGGCGTCCCAGCATTTT	CASSYVRASQHF
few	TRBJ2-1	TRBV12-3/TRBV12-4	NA	TGTGCCAGCAACCCGTTTGGCTACAATGAGCAGTTCTTC	CASNPFGYNEQFF
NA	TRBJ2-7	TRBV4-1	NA	TGCGCCAGCAGCCAAGGGCCGAGAAACTCCTACGAGCAGTACTTC	CASSQGPRNSYEQYF
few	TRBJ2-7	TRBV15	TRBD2	TGTGCCACCAGCAGGGATCCTAGCGGGAGAACCTACGAGCAGTACTTC	CATSRDPSGRTYEQYF
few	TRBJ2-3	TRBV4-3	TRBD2	TGCGCCAGCAGCCAAGAGGCAGCGGGAGGTCCCAGCACAGATACGCAGTATTTT	CASSQEAAGGPSTDTQYF
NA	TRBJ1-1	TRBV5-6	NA	TGTGCCAGCAGCTTCCATAAGGTTAAGAACACTGAAGCTTTCTTT	CASSFHKVKNTEAFF
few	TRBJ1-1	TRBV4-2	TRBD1	TGTGCCAGCAGCTCCCAACAGGGGGCAAACACTGAAGCTTTCTTT	CASSSQQGANTEAFF
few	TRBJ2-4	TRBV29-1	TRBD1	TGCAGCGTTGTCCGGGGACAGGGAAAAAACATTCAGTACTTC	CSVVRGQGKNIQYF
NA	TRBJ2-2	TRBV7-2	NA	TGTGCCAGCAGCTTAGGGACTCTTAGGCAGGCCGGGGAGCTGTTTTTT	CASSLGTLRQAGELFF
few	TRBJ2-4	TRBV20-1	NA	TGCAGTGCTAGCTCCACCCCGGGGACACGATTCGTCTTAGCCAAAAACATTCAGTATTTC	CSASSTPGTRFVLAKNIQYF
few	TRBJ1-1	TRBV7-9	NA	TGTGCCAGCTCCCCGGGCCCCACTGAAGCTTTCTTT	CASSPGPTEAFF
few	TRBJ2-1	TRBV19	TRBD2	TGTGCCAGTAGTATAAAGGCTAGCGGCATAGAGCAGTTCTTC	CASSIKASGIEQFF
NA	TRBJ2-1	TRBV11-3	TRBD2	TGTGCCAGCAGCTTGCGTTCTAGCGGGGTTCAGGATGAGCAGTTCTTC	CASSLRSSGVQDEQFF
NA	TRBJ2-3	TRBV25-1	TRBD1	TGTGCCAGCAGTCACGGACAGGGTAGCACAGATACGCAGTATTTT	CASSHGQGSTDTQYF
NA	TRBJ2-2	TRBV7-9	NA	TGTGCCAGCAGCTTTGCGACGGGGGAGCTGTTTTTT	CASSFATGELFF
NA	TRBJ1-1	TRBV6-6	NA	TGTGCCTCAACCGGGACGGTGAGCCAAGAAGCTTTCTTT	CASTGTVSQEAFF
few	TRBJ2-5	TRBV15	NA	TGTGCCACCAGCAGAGTCCGCCGGGACTCTAAAGAGACCCAGTACTTC	CATSRVRRDSKETQYF
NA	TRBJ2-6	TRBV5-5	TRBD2	TGTGCCAGCAAACCCAGACTAGCCCCAGCTGGGGCCAACGTCCTGACTTTC	CASKPRLAPAGANVLTF
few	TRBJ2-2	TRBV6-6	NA	TGTGCCAGCAGTTACCCCCGGACGGAGACGAACACCGGGGAGCTGTTTTTT	CASSYPRTETNTGELFF
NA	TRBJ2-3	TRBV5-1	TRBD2	TGCGCCAGCAGCGAACTAGATGGGACTAGCGGGATGACAGATACGCAGTATTTT	CASSELDGTSGMTDTQYF
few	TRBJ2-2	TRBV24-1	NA	TGTGCCACCCAACCAATTAACACCGGGGAGCTGTTTTTT	CATQPINTGELFF
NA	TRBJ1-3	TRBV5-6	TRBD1	TGTGCCAGCAGCCGCCGGGCCCCCGGGACAGCCTCTTTT	CASSRRAPGTASF
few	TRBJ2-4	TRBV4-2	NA	TGTGCCAGCAGCCAAGAGGAGGAGGTAGCCAAAAACATTCAGTACTTC	CASSQEEEVAKNIQYF
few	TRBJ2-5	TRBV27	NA	TGTGCCAGCAGTCCCCTTTCAAGGGAGACCCAGTACTTC	CASSPLSRETQYF
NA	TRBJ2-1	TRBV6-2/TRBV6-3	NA	TGTGCCAGCAGTTATTTGTGGGGGGGCCACAATGAGCAGTTCTTC	CASSYLWGGHNEQFF
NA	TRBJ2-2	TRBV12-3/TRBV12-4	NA	TGTGCCAGCAGTTCCCCAGACGGACTAACCGGGGAGCTGTTTTTT	CASSSPDGLTGELFF
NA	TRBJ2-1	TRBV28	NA	TGTGCCAGCAGGGCCCCGGCGGACTCCTACAATGAGCAGTTCTTC	CASRAPADSYNEQFF
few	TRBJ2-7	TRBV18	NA	TGTGCCAGCTCATCGACAGATTCTTACGAGCAGTACTTC	CASSSTDSYEQYF
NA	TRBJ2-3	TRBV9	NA	TGTGCCAGCAGCGCCCTGGGATCTGCTACGCAGTATTTT	CASSALGSATQYF
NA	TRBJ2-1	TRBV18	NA	TGTGCCAGCTCCCCACGGGACATCTTCTTCAATGAGCAGTTCTTC	CASSPRDIFFNEQFF
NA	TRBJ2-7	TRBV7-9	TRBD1	TGTGCCAGCAGCTTCACGGGACAGCCAACCTACGAGCAGTACTTC	CASSFTGQPTYEQYF
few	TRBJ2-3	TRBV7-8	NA	TGTGCCAGCTTCCGGCTACCGACAGATACGCAGTATTTT	CASFRLPTDTQYF
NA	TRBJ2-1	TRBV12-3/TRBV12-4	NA	TGTGCCAGCAGTTTGAAACGGGGGAGCTCCTACAATGAGCAGTTCTTC	CASSLKRGSSYNEQFF
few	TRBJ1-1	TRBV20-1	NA	TGCAGTGCTAGAGATTATCGAAGGATGCATGAAGCTTTCTTT	CSARDYRRMHEAFF
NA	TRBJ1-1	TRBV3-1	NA	TGTGCCAGCAGCCAAGTCGCGGTAAACACTGAAGCTTTCTTT	CASSQVAVNTEAFF
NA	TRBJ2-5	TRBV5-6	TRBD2	TGTGCCAGCAGCCAAAGGGCTAGCGGAGAGACCCAGTACTTC	CASSQRASGETQYF
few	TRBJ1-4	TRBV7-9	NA	TGTGCCAGCAGCCCCTTAGGGGAAAAACTGTTTTTT	CASSPLGEKLFF
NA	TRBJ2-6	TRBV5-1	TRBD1	TGCGCCAGCAGCTTGGCCGGGTTGACAGGGGGCTTCTCTACCTCTGGGGCCAACGTCCTGACTTTC	CASSLAGLTGGFSTSGANVLTF
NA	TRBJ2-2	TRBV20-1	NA	TGCAGTGCGTCGGAGGGTCGGGGCGGGGAGCTGTTTTTT	CSASEGRGGELFF
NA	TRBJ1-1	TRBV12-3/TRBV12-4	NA	TGTGCCAGCAGTTTCCCGACCACTGAAGCTTTCTTT	CASSFPTTEAFF
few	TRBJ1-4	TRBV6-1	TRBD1	TGTGCCAGCAGGGGACAGGGTGGTGAAAAACTGTTTTTT	CASRGQGGEKLFF
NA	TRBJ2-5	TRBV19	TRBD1	TGTGCCAGTAGTCCTTGGGGACAGGGTAACCAAGAGACCCAGTACTTC	CASSPWGQGNQETQYF
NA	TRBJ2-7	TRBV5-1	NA	TGCGCCAGCAGAGTGCGGCAGTCCTACGAGCAGTACTTC	CASRVRQSYEQYF
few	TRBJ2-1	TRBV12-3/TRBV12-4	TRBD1	TGTGCCAGCAGTTCAAGACAGGGGCGTATGCTACCGGCTGAGCAGTTCTTC	CASSSRQGRMLPAEQFF
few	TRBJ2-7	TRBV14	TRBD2	TGTGCCAGCAGCGTGACTAGCGGGGCTATCGAGCAGTACTTC	CASSVTSGAIEQYF
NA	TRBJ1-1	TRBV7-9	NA	TGTGCCAGCAGCTTGAGGGAAGCTGAAGCTTTCTTT	CASSLREAEAFF